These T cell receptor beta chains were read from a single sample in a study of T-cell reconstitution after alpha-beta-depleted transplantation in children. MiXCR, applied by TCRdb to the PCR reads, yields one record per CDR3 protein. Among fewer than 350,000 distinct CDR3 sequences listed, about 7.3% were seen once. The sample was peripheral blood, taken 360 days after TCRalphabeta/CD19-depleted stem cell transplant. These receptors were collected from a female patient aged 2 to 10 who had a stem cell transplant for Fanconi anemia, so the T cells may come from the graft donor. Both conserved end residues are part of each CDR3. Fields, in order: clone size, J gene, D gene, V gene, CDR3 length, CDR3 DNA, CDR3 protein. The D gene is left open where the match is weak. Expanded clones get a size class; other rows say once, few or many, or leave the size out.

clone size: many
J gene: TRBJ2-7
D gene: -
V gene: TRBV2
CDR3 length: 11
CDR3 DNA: TGTGCCAGTTCCGCTTCCTACGAGCAGTACTTC
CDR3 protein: CASSASYEQYF

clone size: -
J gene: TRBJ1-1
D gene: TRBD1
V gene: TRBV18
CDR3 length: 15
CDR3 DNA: TGTGCCAGCTCCCTACTTGACAGGGCGGGCACTGAAGCTTTCTTT
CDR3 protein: CASSLLDRAGTEAFF

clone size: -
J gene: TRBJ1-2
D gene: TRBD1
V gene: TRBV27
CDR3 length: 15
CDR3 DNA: TGTGCCAGCAGCCGGGACAGGGGAGTAAACTATGGCTACACCTTC
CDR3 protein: CASSRDRGVNYGYTF

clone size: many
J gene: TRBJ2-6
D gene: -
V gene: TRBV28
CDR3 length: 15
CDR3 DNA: TGTGCCAGCAGCCCGGGGGCGGCTGGGGCCAACGTCCTGACTTTC
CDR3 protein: CASSPGAAGANVLTF

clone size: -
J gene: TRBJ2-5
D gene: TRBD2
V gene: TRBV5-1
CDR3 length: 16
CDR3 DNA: TGCGCCAGCAGCTTCCAGCCTCTAGCGGGGCAAGAGACCCAGTACTTC
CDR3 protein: CASSFQPLAGQETQYF

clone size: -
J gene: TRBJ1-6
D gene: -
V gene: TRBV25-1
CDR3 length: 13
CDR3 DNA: TGTGCCAGCACCCTGGGGGAAGGTTCACCCCTCCACTTT
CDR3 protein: CASTLGEGSPLHF

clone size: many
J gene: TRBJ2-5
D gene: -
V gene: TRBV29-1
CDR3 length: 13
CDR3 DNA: TGCAGCGTCGCGGGACACCCGGGGGAGACCCAGTACTTC
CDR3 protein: CSVAGHPGETQYF

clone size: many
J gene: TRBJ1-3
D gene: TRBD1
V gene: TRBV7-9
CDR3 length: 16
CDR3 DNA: TGTGCCAGCAGCCCGAGGGGGACAGGAGCCGGAAACACCATATATTTT
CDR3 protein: CASSPRGTGAGNTIYF

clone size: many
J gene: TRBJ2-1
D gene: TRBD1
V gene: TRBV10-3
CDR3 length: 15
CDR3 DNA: TGTGCCATCAGTGCCCGGGACAGGGACTACAATGAGCAGTTCTTC
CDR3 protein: CAISARDRDYNEQFF

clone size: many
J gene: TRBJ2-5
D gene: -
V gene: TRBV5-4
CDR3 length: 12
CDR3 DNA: TGCGCCAGCAGCTTGCCGCAAGAGACCCAGTACTTC
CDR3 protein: CASSLPQETQYF

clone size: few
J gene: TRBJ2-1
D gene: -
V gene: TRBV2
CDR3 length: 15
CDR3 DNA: TGTGCCAGCAGGCGGGCTCAGACTTCCTACAATGAGCAGTTCTTC
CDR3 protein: CASRRAQTSYNEQFF

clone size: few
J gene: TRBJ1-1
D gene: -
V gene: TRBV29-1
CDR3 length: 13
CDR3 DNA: TGCAGCGTTTTCCGGGTATTTGGCACTGAAGCTTTCTTT
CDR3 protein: CSVFRVFGTEAFF

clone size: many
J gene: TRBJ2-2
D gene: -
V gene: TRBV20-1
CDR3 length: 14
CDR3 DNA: TGCAGTGCTCTCGGCAGATCAGGCACCGGGGAGCTGTTTTTT
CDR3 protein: CSALGRSGTGELFF

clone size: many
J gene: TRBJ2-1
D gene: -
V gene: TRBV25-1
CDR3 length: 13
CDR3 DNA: TGTGCCAGCAGTGATCGCATCTACAATGAGCAGTTCTTC
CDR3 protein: CASSDRIYNEQFF

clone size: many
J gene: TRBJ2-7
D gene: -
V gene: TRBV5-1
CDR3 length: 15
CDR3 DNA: TGCGCCAGCAGTTCTACAGGGACACGAAGCTACGAGCAGTACTTC
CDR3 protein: CASSSTGTRSYEQYF

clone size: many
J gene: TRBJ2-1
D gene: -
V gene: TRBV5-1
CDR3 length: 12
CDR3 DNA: TGCGCCAGCAGCCCCAGCTACAATGAGCAGTTCTTC
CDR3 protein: CASSPSYNEQFF

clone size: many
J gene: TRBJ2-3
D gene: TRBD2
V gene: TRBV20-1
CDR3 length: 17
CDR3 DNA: TGCAGTGCTATACTCTCGGGCCTAGCGGGAAACACAGATACGCAGTATTTT
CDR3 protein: CSAILSGLAGNTDTQYF

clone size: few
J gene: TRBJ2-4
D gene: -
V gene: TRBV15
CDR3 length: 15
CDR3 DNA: TGTGCCACCAGCAGAGATCGCCGACAGGAAAACATTCAGTACTTC
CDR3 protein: CATSRDRRQENIQYF

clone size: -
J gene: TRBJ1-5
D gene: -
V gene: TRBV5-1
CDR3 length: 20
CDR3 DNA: TGCGCCAGCAGCTGGGGGGACGTCAGTATAATTGGGGATAGCAATCAGCCCCAGCATTTT
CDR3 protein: CASSWGDVSIIGDSNQPQHF

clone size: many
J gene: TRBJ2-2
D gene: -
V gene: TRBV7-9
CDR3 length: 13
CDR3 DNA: TGTGCCAGCAGCTTAGAGAGGATCGGGGAGCTGTTTTTT
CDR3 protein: CASSLERIGELFF

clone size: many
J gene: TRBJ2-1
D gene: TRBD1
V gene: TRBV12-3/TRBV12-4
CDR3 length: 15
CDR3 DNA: TGTGCCAGCAGTTTGAGGGGACAGGGGGCGGGTGAGCAGTTCTTC
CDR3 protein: CASSLRGQGAGEQFF

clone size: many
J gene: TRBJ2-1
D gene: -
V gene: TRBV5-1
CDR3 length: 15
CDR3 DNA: TGCGCCAGCAGCTTGGTTGGGGGGCAAGTGAATGAGCAGTTCTTC
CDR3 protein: CASSLVGGQVNEQFF